The rows below give T cell receptor beta chains drawn from one sample of a study of shared clonotypes between healthy human individuals. Produced via immunoSEQ multiplex PCR; TCRdb's table is partial and in-frame only. The sample includes roughly 2.5 million clones, just over 90% of them seen just once. Sequencing was carried out using naive CD4+ T cells sorted from blood. The origin of the receptors is a man between 18 and 35 years old in good health. Both conserved end residues are part of each CDR3. The D gene is left open where the match is weak. Clone size is given for some rows only: seen once, a few or many times, or a class if the clone is expanded.

v_gene	d_gene	abundance	j_gene	CDR3aa	CDR3nt
TRBV2	TRBD2	NA	TRBJ2-5	CASIFSGSIPETQYF	TGTGCCAGCATCTTCAGCGGGAGTATCCCAGAGACCCAGTACTTC
TRBV5-6	NA	NA	TRBJ1-4	CASSLGHEKLFF	TGTGCCAGCAGCTTGGGTCATGAAAAACTGTTTTTT
TRBV19	TRBD1	NA	TRBJ1-1	CASSTTQGARDTEAFF	TGTGCCAGTAGTACCACACAGGGGGCGCGGGATACTGAAGCTTTCTTT
TRBV7-2	TRBD2	NA	TRBJ2-7	CASSVALAGGGYEQYF	TGTGCCAGCAGCGTAGCCCTAGCGGGAGGCGGCTACGAGCAGTACTTC
TRBV6-5	NA	NA	TRBJ1-1	CASSHLDTEAFF	TGTGCCAGCAGTCATCTGGACACTGAAGCTTTCTTT
TRBV7-2	NA	NA	TRBJ2-1	CASSLAGGQYNEQFF	TGTGCCAGCAGCTTAGCGGGAGGACAGTACAATGAGCAGTTCTTC
TRBV5-6	NA	NA	TRBJ2-3	CASSRRTITDTQYF	TGTGCCAGCAGCAGGCGGACTATCACAGATACGCAGTATTTT
TRBV15	TRBD1	NA	TRBJ1-2	CATTPGQGNYGYTF	TGTGCCACCACTCCAGGACAGGGTAACTATGGCTACACCTTC
TRBV5-1	NA	NA	TRBJ2-7	CASSLARGLYEQYF	TGCGCCAGCAGCTTGGCCCGGGGGCTCTACGAGCAGTACTTC
TRBV6-4	NA	NA	TRBJ1-1	CASREQDQNTEAFF	TGTGCCAGCAGGGAACAGGATCAGAACACTGAAGCTTTCTTT
TRBV6-8	TRBD1	few	TRBJ1-2	CARGPDRDEGCTF	TGTGCCAGGGGCCCCGACAGGGATGAGGGCTGCACCTTC
TRBV7-9	NA	NA	TRBJ2-1	CASSLAVTYNEQFF	TGTGCCAGCAGCTTAGCGGTTACCTACAATGAGCAGTTCTTC
TRBV6-6	NA	NA	TRBJ1-1	CASSYMEVKAEAFF	TGTGCCAGCAGTTACATGGAAGTGAAGGCTGAAGCTTTCTTT
TRBV18	NA	few	TRBJ1-1	CASQQGLNTEAFF	TGTGCCAGTCAACAGGGATTGAACACTGAAGCTTTCTTT
TRBV18	TRBD2	NA	TRBJ2-7	CASSGTSEYYEQYF	TGTGCCAGCTCAGGGACTAGCGAATACTACGAGCAGTACTTC
TRBV10-2	TRBD2	NA	TRBJ2-5	CASSELAGPPGTQYF	TGCGCCAGCAGTGAGCTAGCGGGCCCCCCGGGGACCCAGTACTTC
TRBV9	TRBD2	NA	TRBJ2-7	CASSAGLSSGSLGSHEQYF	TGTGCCAGCAGCGCCGGCCTTTCTAGCGGGAGTCTGGGAAGCCACGAGCAGTACTTC
TRBV14	TRBD2	NA	TRBJ2-5	CASSQTSGVYQETQYF	TGTGCCAGCAGCCAAACTAGCGGGGTGTACCAAGAGACCCAGTACTTC
TRBV28	NA	NA	TRBJ2-7	CASSLKGPYEQYF	TGTGCCAGCAGTTTAAAGGGCCCCTACGAGCAGTACTTC
TRBV7-2	NA	NA	TRBJ2-1	CASSYESYNEQFF	TGTGCCAGCAGCTACGAATCCTACAATGAGCAGTTCTTC
TRBV5-1	TRBD1	NA	TRBJ1-6	CASSRGTGDSPLHF	TGCGCCAGCAGCCGCGGGACAGGGGATTCACCCCTCCACTTT
TRBV7-2	TRBD2	NA	TRBJ2-2	CASSLSRGVSGELFF	TGTGCCAGCAGCTTAAGTCGGGGGGTGAGCGGGGAGCTGTTTTTT
TRBV9	NA	NA	TRBJ1-1	CASSATGMDTEAFF	TGTGCCAGCAGCGCCACAGGGATGGACACTGAAGCTTTCTTT
TRBV7-9	NA	once	TRBJ1-1	CASSLSGTNTREAFF	TGTGCCAGCAGCCTCTCCGGGACAAATACCCGTGAAGCTTTCTTT
TRBV27	TRBD1	once	TRBJ1-1	CASSAGGVRTEAFF	TGTGCCAGCAGTGCAGGGGGAGTTAGGACTGAAGCTTTCTTT
TRBV2	TRBD2	NA	TRBJ2-2	CASRRITSGSNTGELFF	TGTGCCAGCAGACGGATCACTAGCGGATCGAACACCGGGGAGCTGTTTTTT
TRBV18	NA	NA	TRBJ1-2	CASSRDKAHGYTF	TGTGCCAGCTCACGGGACAAGGCTCATGGCTACACCTTC
TRBV27	TRBD1	NA	TRBJ1-2	CASSTRDSASYGYTF	TGTGCCAGCAGTACCCGGGACAGCGCCTCCTATGGCTACACCTTC
TRBV7-2	TRBD2	NA	TRBJ2-5	CASSPWTSGGQETQYF	TGTGCCAGCAGCCCCTGGACTAGCGGGGGCCAAGAGACCCAGTACTTC
TRBV19	TRBD2	NA	TRBJ2-1	CASDTSGTTYEQFF	TGTGCCAGTGATACTAGCGGCACGACCTATGAGCAGTTCTTC
TRBV6-1	NA	NA	TRBJ2-7	CASSEVQGTYEQYF	TGTGCCAGCAGTGAAGTTCAGGGTACCTACGAGCAGTACTTC
TRBV4-1	NA	NA	TRBJ2-7	CASSRLSAGYEQYF	TGCGCCAGCAGCCGATTATCCGCGGGCTACGAGCAGTACTTC
TRBV7-6	NA	NA	TRBJ2-7	CASSLDTGWSYEQYF	TGTGCCAGCAGCTTAGATACAGGCTGGTCCTACGAGCAGTACTTC
TRBV5-1	TRBD2	NA	TRBJ2-5	CASSGSSGNQETQYF	TGCGCCAGCAGCGGGTCTAGCGGGAACCAAGAGACCCAGTACTTC
TRBV4-2	TRBD1	NA	TRBJ2-7	CASSQGDRGFYEQYF	TGTGCCAGCAGCCAAGGGGACAGGGGGTTCTACGAGCAGTACTTC
TRBV9	TRBD1	NA	TRBJ2-6	CASSPLVSDRGVTGANVLTF	TGTGCCAGCAGCCCCCTAGTGAGCGACAGGGGAGTGACTGGGGCCAACGTCCTGACTTTC
TRBV25-1	NA	NA	TRBJ2-6	CASSVAGANVLTF	TGTGCCAGCAGTGTTGCGGGGGCCAACGTCCTGACTTTC
TRBV27	NA	NA	TRBJ2-1	CASSFQNTGTTEQFF	TGTGCCAGCAGTTTCCAAAACACGGGAACAACTGAGCAGTTCTTC
TRBV27	NA	NA	TRBJ2-3	CASSFLGTDTQYF	TGTGCCAGCAGTTTTCTAGGCACAGATACGCAGTATTTT
TRBV5-4	NA	NA	TRBJ2-5	CASSLGRMKQETQYF	TGTGCCAGCAGCCTGGGACGGATGAAACAAGAGACCCAGTACTTC
TRBV7-9	TRBD1	NA	TRBJ2-3	CASRWDRDSDTQYF	TGTGCCAGCAGATGGGACAGGGATTCAGATACGCAGTATTTT
TRBV13	NA	NA	TRBJ2-5	CATTQGREQYF	TGTGCCACTACACAGGGTAGGGAGCAGTACTTC
TRBV30	NA	NA	TRBJ2-7	CAWSVRLDSYEQYF	TGTGCCTGGAGTGTACGACTTGACTCCTACGAGCAGTACTTC
TRBV7-2	NA	NA	TRBJ2-1	CASSWATGTSRYNEQFF	TGTGCCAGCAGCTGGGCGACCGGGACCAGCAGGTACAATGAGCAGTTCTTC
TRBV6-6	NA	NA	TRBJ2-7	CASSPGAYEQYF	TGTGCCAGCAGTCCCGGCGCTTACGAGCAGTACTTC
TRBV2	NA	once	TRBJ2-3	CASIGLFQDTQYF	TGTGCCAGCATAGGTTTATTTCAAGATACGCAGTATTTT
TRBV6-5	NA	NA	TRBJ2-7	CASSSDRTVLREQYF	TGTGCCAGCAGTTCCGACCGGACGGTTCTACGAGAGCAGTACTTC
TRBV6-6	NA	NA	TRBJ1-2	CASSYSGGYGYTF	TGTGCCAGCAGTTACTCGGGGGGCTATGGCTACACCTTC
TRBV6-5	NA	NA	TRBJ2-1	CASSYPVGREFF	TGTGCCAGCAGTTACCCCGTCGGGCGCGAGTTCTTC